This T cell receptor (beta chain) comes out of a study of T cells after yellow fever vaccination. The study's findings and limits: Highly abundant clonotypes carried over from the bulk population could end up in FACS-sorted repertoires as contaminants. Detected again after the booster were most primary-vaccination clones, at 96% CD4 and more than 70% CD8.

Template-switching 5'RACE yielded the TCR cDNA; a universal primer site and UMIs were added in the process. TCRdb used MiXCR to reprocess the 5' RACE reads, holding one entry per CDR3 protein. The sample includes around 590,000 distinct CDR3 sequences, more than 9% of them seen just once. Worth noting for this clonotype: What it binds is not known.

From germline, CDR1 is DFQATT and CDR2 SNEGSKA (reference sequence). Trimming took 3 bases from V and 5 from J; bases not matched to a gene: 4. The CDR3 is made up of 14 amino acids. V and J are TRBV20-1 and TRBJ2-3, with 11 bases matching TRBD2. The source is a man aged 25-45 years who received the YFV17D yellow fever vaccine. The sequences come from PBMCs, collected on the day of the yellow fever booster vaccination. Here the CDR3 reads CSARKGLAGDTQYF. The CDR3 DNA reads TGCAGTGCTAGGAAAGGACTAGCGGGAGATACGCAGTATTTT.